A single sample gave rise to the 17 T cell receptor beta chains below, sequenced in a study of blood T cell repertoires in COVID-19. Only in-frame clones appear in the TCRdb table, and some are missing; sequencing was by immunoSEQ multiplex PCR. The sample includes about 160,000 clones, roughly 80% of them seen just once. Material: PBMCs or T cells enriched from blood (not recorded which). These receptors all stem from an older woman who had recovered from COVID-19.

This rearrangement joins TRBV7-9 to TRBJ2-1, with 9 bases that match TRBD2. Germline V gives CDR1 SEHNR, CDR2 FQNEAQ (reference sequence). The CDR3 is 18 residues long. Trimming took 5 bases from V and 6 from J; bases not matched to a gene: 17. Written as DNA, the CDR3 is TGTGCCAGCAGCCTAAGGGCGGTGGGGACTAGCATTGTCAATGAGCAGTTCTTC. This encodes CASSLRAVGTSIVNEQFF.

This clone was seen only a few times. V usage is TRBV10-1 and J usage is TRBJ2-1; tentatively, D is TRBD2 (5 bases). The germline V and J ends were trimmed by 10 bases and 3 bases, with 7 bases remaining between them. CDR3 length: 11 residues. Germline V lookup: CDR1 WNHNN, CDR2 SYGVQD (reference sequence). CDR3 loop: CATGNYNEQFF. The CDR3 DNA sequence: TGCGCCACGGGGAACTACAATGAGCAGTTCTTC.

The V call is TRBV19, the J call TRBJ2-3; 7 bases line up with TRBD1. CDR1 and CDR2 from the germline V gene are LNHDA and SQIVND (reference sequence). CDR3 length: 13 amino acids. V lost 8 bases to trimming and J lost 0 bases; unmatched junction nucleotides: 2. CDR3: CASGTASTDTQYF. In DNA form, the CDR3 reads TGTGCCAGTGGGACAGCTAGCACAGATACGCAGTATTTT.

This clone was recorded once. This chain uses TRBV21-1 with TRBJ2-3; TRBD2 is the table's D call, not checked against the DNA. TRBV21-1 is a known pseudogene. The CDR3 runs to 19 residues. The CDR3 DNA is TGTGCCAGCAGCAAAGTATTAAATTCCGGGACTAGCGGCACAGATACGCAGTATTTT. Its protein is CASSKVLNSGTSGTDTQYF.

V gene TRBV27 combines with J gene TRBJ2-5, with D hard to call. Trimming removed 1 base at V and 3 bases at J, with 9 bases between. Germline assignment: CDR1 MNHEY and CDR2 SMNVEV (reference sequence). The CDR3 loop spans 14 amino acids. The CDR3 region is CASSLLGSKETQYF. The CDR3, as DNA: TGTGCCAGCAGTTTATTGGGCAGTAAAGAGACCCAGTACTTC.

The chain joins TRBV10-2 to TRBJ1-4; D is unclear. From germline, CDR1 is WSHSY and CDR2 SAAADI. This CDR3 is 16 amino acids long. Trimming stripped 5 bases from V and 8 bases from J, with 21 bases between. As DNA, the CDR3 is TGCGCCAGCAGTAGGAGGGCTCCTGGCGTTATCGAAAAACTGTTTTTT. It specifies CASSRRAPGVIEKLFF.

The rearrangement joins TRBV2 to TRBJ1-1; D is ambiguous. Deletions cut 4 bases from V and 4 bases from J, with 4 bases between. This CDR3 comprises 11 residues. Germline CDR1 and CDR2: SNHLY and FYNNEI. The CDR3 DNA reads as TGTGCCAGCAGTGGCGGCACTGAAGCTTTCTTT. Protein product: CASSGGTEAFF.

The chain is built from TRBV30 and TRBJ1-1; maybe TRBD1 (6 bases). V was shortened by 2 bases and J by 4 bases, with 17 bases between the two germline ends. The CDR3 runs 15 residues. CDR1 is GTSNPN and CDR2 is SVGIG in the germline V gene (reference sequence). Here the CDR3 DNA reads TGTGCCTGGAGTTCCCCGGGGGGCTGGGGCACTGAAGCTTTCTTT. The encoded protein is CAWSSPGGWGTEAFF.

The rearrangement uses TRBV2 and TRBJ2-4; D is perhaps TRBD2 (5 bases). The CDR3 runs 12 residues. Looked up from germline, CDR1 is SNHLY and CDR2 is FYNNEI. Between the trimmed V and J ends, which lost 4 bases and 7 bases, there was a span of 8 bases. The CDR3, as DNA: TGTGCCAGCAGTGTCGAGGGCAACATTCAGTACTTC. It specifies CASSVEGNIQYF.

This chain connects TRBV10-3 to TRBJ2-5, with 11 bases lining up with TRBD2. Germline CDR1 and CDR2: ENHRY and SYGVKD. The CDR3 sequence is 16 residues long. With V trimmed by 4 bases and J by 3 bases, 7 bases remained unmatched. The CDR3 DNA is TGTGCCATCAGTGGTTCATTTAGCGGGGGGGAAGAGACCCAGTACTTC. Translation: CAISGSFSGGEETQYF.

The rearrangement links TRBV4-1 to TRBJ2-3; 7 nucleotides line up with TRBD2. V lost 1 base and J lost 5; bases outside the gene matches: 12. CDR1 and CDR2 (germline): MGHRA, YSYEKL. The length of the CDR3 is 17 residues. The CDR3 DNA follows: TGCGCCAGCAGCCAAGTGGGCTCTAGCGGCCTAAAAGATACGCAGTATTTT. Residues: CASSQVGSSGLKDTQYF.

The rearrangement joins TRBV5-6 to TRBJ2-2; possible D gene TRBD2, 5 bases. Trimming stripped 4 bases from V and 5 bases from J, with 9 bases between. This CDR3 has 13 amino acids. Germline CDR1 SGHDT, CDR2 YYEEEE. CDR3 DNA sequence: TGTGCCAGCAGCCCGGGGTTGACCGGGGAGCTGTTTTTT. The encoded protein is CASSPGLTGELFF.

The chain recombines TRBV4-1 with TRBJ2-3, with 8 positions matching TRBD2. V shed 2 bases and J 4 bases; nucleotides not matched to a gene: 14. This CDR3 contains 18 residues. Germline CDR1 is MGHRA and CDR2 is YSYEKL. CDR3 in DNA: TGCGCCAGCAGCCAAACAATAGCGGGGCCAGGAGTGGCAGATACGCAGTATTTT. Protein sequence: CASSQTIAGPGVADTQYF.

The chain has TRBV3-1 (or the pseudogene TRBV3-2) and TRBJ2-1; D may be TRBD1 (6 bases). The V and J ends lost 5 bases and 0 bases respectively, with 11 bases between them. Germline values: CDR1 LGHDT, CDR2 YNNKEL (reference sequence). This CDR3 is 15 amino acids long. The chain's CDR3 is CASSSGQSSYNEQFF. CDR3 bases: TGTGCCAGCAGCTCCGGACAGAGCTCCTACAATGAGCAGTTCTTC.

V is TRBV6-5 and J is TRBJ1-5; D might be TRBD1 (5 bases). The CDR3 totals 15 residues. From germline, CDR1 is MNHEY and CDR2 SVGAGI. V gave up 6 bases and J gave up 0 bases, with 12 bases separating them. The chain's CDR3 is CASRRDRDSNQPQHF. The CDR3 nucleotides are TGTGCCAGCAGACGCGACAGAGATAGCAATCAGCCCCAGCATTTT.

This sequence joins TRBV5-1 and TRBJ2-2; 8 nucleotides align to TRBD2. The germline CDR1 and CDR2 sequences are SGHRS and YFSETQ. Trimming at V came to 2 bases and at J to 0 bases, leaving 0 bases not matched to a gene. This CDR3 has 15 residues. The CDR3: CASSFSGANTGELFF. Here the CDR3 DNA reads TGCGCCAGCAGCTTTAGCGGGGCGAACACCGGGGAGCTGTTTTTT.

In this sample, this clone turned up once. The chain joins TRBV11-2 to TRBJ1-3; 7 nucleotides agree with TRBD1. This CDR3 is 18 amino acids long. Germline CDR1 reads SGHAT; CDR2 reads FQNNGV. The J segment lost 0 bases and the V segment lost 0 bases, leaving 8 bases of the junction unmatched. CDR3: CASSLEGQIFYSGNTIYF. The DNA of the CDR3 is TGTGCCAGCAGCTTAGAGGGACAGATCTTTTACTCTGGAAACACCATATATTTT.